The T cell receptor beta chain under discussion was sequenced for a study of vaccination and CD4 T cells after COVID-19. At the level of the study: Post-COVID sampling occurred a median roughly 100 days after diagnosis (range 35 to 161). Some control cultures received a CEFX pool, which served as the positive control. Others received an HIV-1 Nef pool or no peptide.

The Oncomine TCR Beta short-read assay was applied to DNA of cultured CD4+ T cells. MiXCR was run by TCRdb on the PCR reads, yielding one entry per CDR3 protein. The sample lists fewer than 15,000 distinct CDR3 sequences; roughly 53% were seen once. Sample treatment: approximately 9-day PBMC culture with coronavirus spike peptide pools or control peptides (ViraFEST assay). Fresh replacement IL-2 medium substituted for half the medium on days 3 and 7. With V trimmed by 2 bases and J by 1 base, 5 bases remained unmatched. There are 16 residues in the CDR3. Germline V gene lookup returns CDR1 SGHTA and CDR2 FQGNSA. In this sample, this clonotype turned up a few times. What it binds is not known.

This clonotype was obtained from a human donor who had recovered from COVID-19. Source: CD4+ T cells from blood, cultured in vitro, taken before SARS-CoV-2 vaccination. The chain uses TRBV7-2 and TRBJ2-5; 9 bases align to TRBD2. CDR3 nucleotides: TGTGCCAGCAGCTTAAAAGCTAGCGGGATCCAAGAGACCCAGTACTTC. Amino acid sequence: CASSLKASGIQETQYF.